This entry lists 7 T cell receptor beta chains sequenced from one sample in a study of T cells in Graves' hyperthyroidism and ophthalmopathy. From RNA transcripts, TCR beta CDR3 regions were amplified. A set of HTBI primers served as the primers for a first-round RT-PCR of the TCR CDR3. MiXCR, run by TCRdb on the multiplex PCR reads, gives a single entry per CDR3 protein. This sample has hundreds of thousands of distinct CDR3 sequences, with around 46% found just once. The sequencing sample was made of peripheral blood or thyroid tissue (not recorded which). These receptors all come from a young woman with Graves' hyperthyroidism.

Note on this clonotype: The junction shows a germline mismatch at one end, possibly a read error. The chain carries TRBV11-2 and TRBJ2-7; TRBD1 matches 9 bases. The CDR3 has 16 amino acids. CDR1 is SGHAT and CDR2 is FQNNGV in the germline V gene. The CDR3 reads CASSQDPGDRAYEQYF. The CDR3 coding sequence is TGCGCCAGCAGCCAAGACCCGGGGGACAGGGCCTACGAGCAGTACTTC.

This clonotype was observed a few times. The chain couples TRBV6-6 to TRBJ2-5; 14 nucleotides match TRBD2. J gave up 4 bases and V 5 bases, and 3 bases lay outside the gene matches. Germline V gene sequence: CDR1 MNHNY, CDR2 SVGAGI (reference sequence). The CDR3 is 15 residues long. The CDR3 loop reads CASSGGTSGRETQYF. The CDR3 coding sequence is TGTGCCAGCAGTGGCGGGACTAGCGGGAGAGAGACCCAGTACTTC.

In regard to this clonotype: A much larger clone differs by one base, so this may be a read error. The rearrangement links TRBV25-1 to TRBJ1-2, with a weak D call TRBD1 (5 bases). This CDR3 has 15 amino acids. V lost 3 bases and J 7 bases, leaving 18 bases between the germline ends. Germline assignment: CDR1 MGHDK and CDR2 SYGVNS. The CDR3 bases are TGTGCCAGCAGTGATCGAGGGGAAGGGTTCGGTGGCTACACCTTC. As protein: CASSDRGEGFGGYTF.

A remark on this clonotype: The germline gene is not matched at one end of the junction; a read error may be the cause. Written as DNA, the CDR3 is TGTACCAGCAGTCAAGACTCGGTCGGGACCCAGTACTTC. Amino acids: CTSSQDSVGTQYF. This chain uses TRBV2 with TRBJ2-5; D is undetermined. The CDR3 is made up of 13 amino acids. CDR1 is SNHLY and CDR2 is FYNNEI in the germline V gene.

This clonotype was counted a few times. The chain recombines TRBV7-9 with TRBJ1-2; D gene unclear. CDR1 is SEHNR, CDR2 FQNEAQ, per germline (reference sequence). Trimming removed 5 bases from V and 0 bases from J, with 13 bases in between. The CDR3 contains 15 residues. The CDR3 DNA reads TGTGCCAGCAGCCAAGCCCGCGGGTCTAACTATGGCTACACCTTC. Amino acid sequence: CASSQARGSNYGYTF.

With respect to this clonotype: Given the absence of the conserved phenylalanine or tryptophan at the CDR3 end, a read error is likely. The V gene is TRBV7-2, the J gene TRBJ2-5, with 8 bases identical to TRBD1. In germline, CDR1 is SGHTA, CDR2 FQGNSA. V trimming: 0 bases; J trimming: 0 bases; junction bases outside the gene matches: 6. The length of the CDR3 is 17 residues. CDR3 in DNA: TGTGCCAGCAGCTTAGCGACAGGGGCGGGTGACCAAGAGACCCAGTACTCC. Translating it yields CASSLATGAGDQETQYS.

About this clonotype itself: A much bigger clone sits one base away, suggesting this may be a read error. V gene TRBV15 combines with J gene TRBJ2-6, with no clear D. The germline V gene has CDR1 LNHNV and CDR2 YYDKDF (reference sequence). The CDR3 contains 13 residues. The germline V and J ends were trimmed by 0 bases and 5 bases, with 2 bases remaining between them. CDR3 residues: CATSRDWANVLTF. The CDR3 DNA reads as TGTGCCACCAGCAGAGATTGGGCCAACGTCCTGACTTTC.